This T cell receptor (beta chain) stems from a study of blood T cells in healthy people across ages. Study findings and constraints: PBMCs were not sorted, which prevented a conclusive comparison of naive versus antigen-experienced cells. Diversity of TCR beta correlated strongly with naive T cell percentage.

Regarding this clonotype: The antigen is not known.

Germline values: CDR1 SGHAT, CDR2 FQNNGV. The CDR3 has 15 amino acids. Every donor provided around 9.5 milliliters of peripheral blood. Through a sample-barcoded 5' primer and a J-beta primer mix, a second PCR was run for roughly 7 to 11 cycles. Each CDR3 protein is one row after TCRdb ran MiXCR on the 5' RACE reads. Of about 380,000 distinct CDR3 sequences listed, roughly half are singletons. The clonotype was recovered from a man between 60 and 75 years old in good health. The genes are TRBV11-2 and TRBJ2-4; 11 bases map to TRBD2. The end of the DNA fits TRBJ2-7 better, so the J call may be wrong. Sequencing was performed on blood. The CDR3 sequence is CASSLETSGSYEQYF. DNA for the CDR3: TGTGCCAGCAGCTTAGAAACTAGCGGGAGTTACGAGCAGTACTTC.